These T cell receptor beta chains were read from a single sample in a study of TIL therapy for anti-PD-1-resistant metastatic lung cancer. Profiled with immunoSEQ multiplex PCR; TCRdb holds only in-frame clones, not every one. The sample yields 55,000 to 65,000 clones, approximately 69% seen once. The sequenced sample was blood, obtained at baseline. The receptors stem from a person aged 25-80 years with non-small cell lung cancer. Each CDR3 is given with its conserved first and last residue. D genes are given only for firm matches. Clone size, where shown, is once, few, many, or a class for clones that have expanded.

size: -
J: TRBJ1-5
D: TRBD1
V: TRBV4-1
DNA: TGCGCCAGCAGCCAAGGGACAGGGGGCTGGGGTCAGCCCCAGCATTTT
CDR3: CASSQGTGGWGQPQHF

size: -
J: TRBJ2-3
D: -
V: TRBV6-1
DNA: TGTGCCACCCAGCGGGCTTACACAGATACGCAGTATTTT
CDR3: CATQRAYTDTQYF

size: -
J: TRBJ2-7
D: -
V: TRBV2
DNA: TGTGCCAGCAGTACTGACATGGGGGGCGAGCAGTACTTC
CDR3: CASSTDMGGEQYF

size: few
J: TRBJ1-1
D: -
V: TRBV10-3
DNA: TGTGCCATCAAAGAGGAGAACACTGAAGCTTTCTTT
CDR3: CAIKEENTEAFF

size: few
J: TRBJ1-2
D: -
V: TRBV6-1
DNA: TGTGCCAGCAGTGAACAGGCGTCTGTTGGCTACACCTTC
CDR3: CASSEQASVGYTF

size: -
J: TRBJ2-2
D: TRBD2
V: TRBV25-1
DNA: TGTGCCAGCAGTGAAGTTTGGGGCGGGGGGAACACCGGGGAGCTGTTTTTT
CDR3: CASSEVWGGGNTGELFF

size: -
J: TRBJ1-1
D: TRBD1
V: TRBV6-4
DNA: TGTGCCAGCAGTGTCCCGGGACAGGGACTGAACGCTGAAGCTTTCTTT
CDR3: CASSVPGQGLNAEAFF

size: few
J: TRBJ1-1
D: -
V: TRBV10-2
DNA: TGCGCCAGCAGTTGGGCAGAAACGAACACTGAAGCTTTCTTT
CDR3: CASSWAETNTEAFF

size: many
J: TRBJ1-6
D: -
V: TRBV27
DNA: TGTGCCAGCGGACTACAGGTATATTCACCCCTCCACTTT
CDR3: CASGLQVYSPLHF

size: -
J: TRBJ2-1
D: -
V: TRBV7-6
DNA: TGTGCCAGCAGCTCTCAACCCGACCCCAATGAGCAGTTCTTC
CDR3: CASSSQPDPNEQFF

size: medium-sized
J: TRBJ2-2
D: -
V: TRBV7-3
DNA: TGTGCCAGCAGCTCTTCGAGGGCCGGGGAGCTGTTTTTT
CDR3: CASSSSRAGELFF

size: few
J: TRBJ2-3
D: -
V: TRBV11-3
DNA: TGTGCCAGCAGCTTAGGTTTTTGGGGCCCCTCTTCCGGTACGCAGTATTTT
CDR3: CASSLGFWGPSSGTQYF

size: once
J: TRBJ1-1
D: TRBD1
V: TRBV6-6
DNA: TGTGCCAGCAGTCGACAGGGGAACACTGAAGCTTTCTTT
CDR3: CASSRQGNTEAFF

size: -
J: TRBJ2-7
D: TRBD1
V: TRBV6-5
DNA: TGTGCCAGCACCAGACAGGGGGGCAACGAGCAGTACTTC
CDR3: CASTRQGGNEQYF

size: -
J: TRBJ2-3
D: -
V: TRBV28
DNA: TGTGCCAGCAGTTCACCCCTGGGGGGGCCCACAGATACGCAGTACTTT
CDR3: CASSSPLGGPTDTQYF

size: -
J: TRBJ2-1
D: -
V: TRBV6-1
DNA: TGTGCCAGCACTTTATGGGACCCCTACAATGAGCAGTTCTTC
CDR3: CASTLWDPYNEQFF

size: -
J: TRBJ2-3
D: -
V: TRBV5-1
DNA: TGCGCCAGCAGCCCGACCGGGGGCGGCGGAGATACGCAGTATTTT
CDR3: CASSPTGGGGDTQYF

size: few
J: TRBJ1-1
D: -
V: TRBV28
DNA: TGTGCCAGCACTACTATAACGATGAACACTGAAGCTTTCTTT
CDR3: CASTTITMNTEAFF

size: -
J: TRBJ1-1
D: -
V: TRBV5-1
DNA: TGCGCCAGCAGCGGAAAAGGACAGCTGAACACTGAAGCTTTCTTT
CDR3: CASSGKGQLNTEAFF

size: once
J: TRBJ2-2
D: -
V: TRBV7-7
DNA: TGTGCTAGCAGCCCGCGGGCCCTCGGGGTTGACGGGGAGCTGTTTTTT
CDR3: CASSPRALGVDGELFF

size: -
J: TRBJ2-1
D: -
V: TRBV6-1
DNA: TGTGCCAGCAGTGATCCAAAAAAGCCGAAGTTCTTC
CDR3: CASSDPKKPKFF

size: -
J: TRBJ2-2
D: -
V: TRBV2
DNA: TGTGCCAGCAGTTGGAACACCGGGGAGCTGTTTTTT
CDR3: CASSWNTGELFF

size: -
J: TRBJ1-3
D: -
V: TRBV7-2
DNA: TGTGCCAGCAGAAACACGGGAGCCGGTGGAAACACCATATATTTT
CDR3: CASRNTGAGGNTIYF

size: -
J: TRBJ2-1
D: -
V: TRBV11-2
DNA: TGTGCCAGCAGCTTAGTGGAATTGGAGACGGCAGCGTCTGAGCAGTTCTTC
CDR3: CASSLVELETAASEQFF